Below, one T cell receptor beta chain is given with its context. Donors in Cohort 3 who had recovered were those with two negative PCRs, healthcare professional clearance, or resolution of their symptoms. This specimen comes from a study of blood T cell repertoires in COVID-19. Study-level background: Sites in the United States, Italy and Spain provided acute and convalescent COVID-19 samples.

As handled by the study authors: Nucleated cell number was recorded as an estimate derived from reference gene primer amplification. Produced via immunoSEQ multiplex PCR; TCRdb's table is partial and in-frame only. That table furnishes V, J and clone size, whereas the DNA furnished D and trimming. The table has around 310,000 clones, about 88% seen once. The V gene's germline CDR1 is MDHEN and CDR2 SYDVKM. This CDR3 region has 16 residues. V dropped 1 base and J dropped 9 bases, with 20 bases sitting between them. The source is a woman in her thirties or forties who had recovered from COVID-19. The sequencing sample was made of PBMCs or T cells enriched from blood (not recorded which). The chain combines TRBV28 with TRBJ2-3; TRBD1 might be the D (6 bases). CDR3 nucleotides: TGTGCCAGCAGTTTATTTGATGAGGGGGTTTTAGACACGCAGTATTTT. Protein product: CASSLFDEGVLDTQYF. Based on the CDR3 plus reference TRBV28 and TRBJ2-3, the full variable domain is DVKVTQSSRYLVKRTGEKVFLECVQDMDHENMFWYRQDPGLGLRLIYFSYDVKMKEKGDIPEGYSVSREKKERFSLILESASTNQTSMYLCASSLFDEGVLDTQYFGPGTRLTVL.